What follows describes a single T cell receptor (beta chain). Its antigen is undetermined. This sample was included in a study of cytomegalovirus exposure and HLA in healthy donors. Study results and caveats: In presence/absence analyses, roughly uniform sequencing depth across donors was assumed. Most of the TCR beta V segments (in an earlier analysis) were productive either about 87% or about 30% of the time. Fewer N-insertions than the approximately 700-donor mean were reportedly shown by an Asian-associated ancestry cluster in a later analysis. Sequencing likely produced, as an artifact, a cluster of highly shared sequence variants.

PCR was performed using 60 Vbeta and 13 Jbeta primers. Measured with immunoSEQ multiplex PCR; TCRdb has only the in-frame clones, and not every one. The sample records 200,000 to 250,000 clones, about 83% being singletons. V lost 6 bases, J lost 2 bases, and 10 bases lay in between. Germline-derived CDR1 and CDR2 are SEHNR and FQNEAQ (reference sequence). The CDR3 has 13 amino acids. The clonotype was recovered from a girl under 18 in good health and CMV-seronegative. The gene calls are TRBV7-9 and TRBJ1-2; D is uncertain. The sequenced sample was PBMCs. The CDR3 coding sequence is TGTGCCAGCAGTACGGGAGGGAACTATGGCTACACCTTC. Translating it yields CASSTGGNYGYTF.